The rows below give T cell receptor beta chains drawn from one sample of a study of regulatory T cells in long-lasting Graves disease. TCRdb reprocessed the multiplex PCR reads with MiXCR, giving one entry per CDR3 protein. The sample lists hundreds of thousands of distinct CDR3 sequences; around 15% were seen once. These data were also filed under a second study, of T cells in Graves' hyperthyroidism and ophthalmopathy.

The sequencing here drew on peripheral blood mononuclear cells (PBMCs), taken at new diagnosis, from a patient treated with antithyroid drugs. These receptors came from a man aged 35 to 55 with Graves disease. Each CDR3 is given with its conserved first and last residue. A D gene is named only where the DNA matches it firmly. A clone size is listed for some rows: how often the clone was seen (once, few, many), or a class if it is expanded.

TRBJ2-7,NA,TRBV5-1,NA,TGCGCCGGCAGCCTAACAGTTTTCTACGAGCAGTACTTC,CAGSLTVFYEQYF
TRBJ1-1,NA,TRBV20-1,many,TGCAGTGCTAGAGATCTGGGGGAAACTGAAGCTTTCTTT,CSARDLGETEAFF
TRBJ1-4,TRBD1,TRBV18,many,TGTGCCAGCTCAGGACAGGGGGCGAGTCTTGGACTGTTTTTT,CASSGQGASLGLFF
TRBJ2-5,NA,TRBV12-3/TRBV12-4,many,TGTGCCAGCAGTTTCGGCGCAGAAGAGACCCAGTACTTC,CASSFGAEETQYF
TRBJ2-5,NA,TRBV7-2,NA,TGTGCCAGCAGCTTAGTGGCAGGGCTGGAGACCCAGTACTTC,CASSLVAGLETQYF
TRBJ2-7,NA,TRBV14,NA,TGTGCCAGCAGCCAGACCGTAACCTACGAGCAGTACTTC,CASSQTVTYEQYF
TRBJ2-7,NA,TRBV11-1,NA,TGTGCCAGCAGCTTTATATGGGGGAGAGAATTCTACGAGCAGTACTTC,CASSFIWGREFYEQYF
TRBJ2-5,TRBD2,TRBV30,many,TGTGCCTGGAGTGTAATGGGACTAGCTCGAGAGACCCAGTACTTC,CAWSVMGLARETQYF
TRBJ1-1,TRBD1,TRBV19,NA,TGTGCCAGTAGTATAGGACAGGGCTCACCTGAAGCTTTCTTT,CASSIGQGSPEAFF
TRBJ2-7,NA,TRBV11-2,NA,TGTGCCAGCAGCTTAGAGAGTGGTGGTAGCCCCCCCTACGAGCAGTACTTC,CASSLESGGSPPYEQYF
TRBJ1-4,NA,TRBV18,many,TGTGCCAGCTCACCCTCGTCATGGATTGAAGAAAAACTGTTTTTT,CASSPSSWIEEKLFF
TRBJ1-5,NA,TRBV7-9,many,TGTGCCAGCAGCTCGGGCGAGGGAGGGGTCCAGCATTTT,CASSSGEGGVQHF
TRBJ1-1,TRBD1,TRBV20-1,many,TGCAGTGCTCCACTTCAGAGGACAGGCAGCGGAAAAGCTTTCTTT,CSAPLQRTGSGKAFF
TRBJ2-2,NA,TRBV9,many,TGTGCCAGCAGCGTACAGGGGAAGATAACCGGGGAGCTGTTTTTT,CASSVQGKITGELFF
TRBJ1-3,NA,TRBV28,many,TGTGCCAGCAGCCCTAGAAATGCCGGAAACACCATATATTTT,CASSPRNAGNTIYF
TRBJ1-2,NA,TRBV18,many,TGTGCCAGCTCGTTGGACACTTCCTATGGCTACACCTTC,CASSLDTSYGYTF
TRBJ2-1,TRBD1,TRBV5-1,many,TGCGCCAGCAGCGTGACGACAGGGGTAGCCTACAATGAGCAGTTCTTC,CASSVTTGVAYNEQFF